Shown below are 30 T cell receptor beta chains from a single sample sequenced in a study of OX40 agonist ivuxolimab in advanced cancers. The table came from immunoSEQ multiplex PCR; TCRdb's copy has only in-frame clones and leaves some out. The data show about 50,000 clones, 90% to 95% seen once. This specimen consisted of CD4+ or CD8+ T cells sorted from blood, obtained in a trial of the OX40 agonist ivuxolimab. The receptors shown here come from an adult with an advanced solid tumor such as melanoma, head and neck, liver or kidney cancer.

This chain links TRBV4-1 with TRBJ2-7, with 9 bases identical to TRBD2. The CDR3 sequence is 19 residues long. V lost 2 bases to trimming and J lost 4 bases; unmatched junction nucleotides: 18. Germline V lookup: CDR1 MGHRA, CDR2 YSYEKL. The CDR3 loop reads CASSQLRLAETMTGYEQYF. CDR3 sequence (DNA): TGCGCCAGCAGCCAACTCAGACTAGCGGAAACTATGACGGGGTACGAGCAGTACTTC.

V and J are TRBV13 and TRBJ2-7, with D unresolved. V shed 6 bases and J shed 6 bases, with 12 bases lying between them. The CDR3 spans 12 residues. The germline CDR1 and CDR2 sequences are PRHDT and FYEKMQ (reference sequence). The CDR3 region has the DNA TGTGCCAGCAGTGTTCCCTGGGGCGAGCAGTACTTC. The encoded protein is CASSVPWGEQYF.

V usage is TRBV6-6 and J usage is TRBJ2-7; D not resolved. V lost 2 bases, J lost 2 bases, and 1 base lay in between. The CDR3 totals 11 residues. CDR1 is MNHNY, CDR2 SVGAGI, per germline (reference sequence). CDR3 in amino acids: CASSYTYEQYF. In DNA, the CDR3 is TGTGCCAGCAGTTACACCTACGAGCAGTACTTC.

This chain uses TRBV5-6 with TRBJ2-5; 7 bases agree with TRBD1. Trimming took 4 bases from V and 3 from J; bases not matched to a gene: 6. Germline V lookup: CDR1 SGHDT, CDR2 YYEEEE. This CDR3 comprises 14 residues. For the CDR3, the DNA is TGTGCCAGCAGCCTAATCGGACAGGAAGAGACCCAGTACTTC. Translated, it gives CASSLIGQEETQYF. The full variable domain, its missing parts supplied by reference TRBV5-6 and TRBJ2-5, is DAGVTQSPTHLIKTRGQQVTLRCSPKSGHDTVSWYQQALGQGPQFIFQYYEEEERQRGNFPDRFSGHQFPNYSSELNVNALLLGDSALYLCASSLIGQEETQYFGPGTRLLVL.

The V and J genes are TRBV5-6 and TRBJ2-2; 13 bases agree with TRBD2. Germline V CDR1 and CDR2: SGHDT, YYEEEE. The CDR3 consists of 15 residues. V lost 4 bases to trimming and J lost 9 bases; unmatched junction nucleotides: 6. The CDR3 region is CASSPWTSGSRELFF. In nucleotides, the CDR3 is TGTGCCAGCAGCCCATGGACTAGCGGGAGCCGGGAGCTGTTTTTT.

The CDR3 sequence is CASSASGSNDNEQFF. CDR3 coding DNA: TGTGCCAGCAGCGCTAGCGGGAGTAATGACAATGAGCAGTTCTTC. The chain has TRBV9 and TRBJ2-1; 10 bases align to TRBD2. With V trimmed by 3 bases and J by 5 bases, 5 bases remained unmatched. Germline V gives CDR1 SGDLS, CDR2 YYNGEE. This CDR3 is built from 15 residues.

This chain links TRBV9 with TRBJ1-4; D unclear. CDR1 SGDLS and CDR2 YYNGEE come from the germline V gene. V was trimmed by 4 bases and J by 3 bases, leaving 16 bases between them. CDR3 length: 16 amino acids. The CDR3 DNA sequence: TGTGCCAGCAGCCCCGCTGGTGGAAGGTCTAATGAAAAACTGTTTTTT. This codes for CASSPAGGRSNEKLFF.

This clone occurred once. The chain is built from TRBV6-5 and TRBJ2-2, with D maybe TRBD2 (6 bases). Germline CDR1 reads MNHEY; CDR2 reads SVGAGI. V was cut by 9 bases and J by 3 bases, with 11 bases left in between. The CDR3 extends over 13 amino acids. The CDR3 region has the DNA TGTGCCAGTTCGCGGGGTCACACCGGGGAGCTGTTTTTT. This sequence encodes CASSRGHTGELFF.

J is TRBJ2-1 and V is TRBV19, with no clear D. V was cut by 3 bases and J by 10 bases, with 10 bases left in between. Per the germline V gene, CDR1 is LNHDA and CDR2 is SQIVND (reference sequence). The CDR3 is made up of 12 amino acids. This CDR3 is CASSIANGEQFF. CDR3 bases: TGTGCCAGTAGTATCGCAAACGGGGAGCAGTTCTTC.

The CDR3 DNA follows: TGTGCCAGCAGTTTGGGACCCAGCGGAGGGCGCTCTGGAAACACCATATATTTT. It encodes CASSLGPSGGRSGNTIYF. The chain joins TRBV28 to TRBJ1-3; possibly TRBD1 for D (5 bases). Germline V gene lookup returns CDR1 MDHEN and CDR2 SYDVKM. The CDR3 spans 18 residues. The V and J ends lost 3 bases and 0 bases respectively, with 18 bases between them.

This chain links TRBV15 with TRBJ2-2; D is uncertain. Germline CDR1 reads LNHNV; CDR2 reads YYDKDF (reference sequence). Trimming took 7 bases from V and 2 from J, leaving 8 bases between them. The CDR3 loop spans 13 amino acids. For the CDR3, the DNA is TGTGCCACCAAGGAAATAAACACCGGGGAGCTGTTTTTT. This gives the protein CATKEINTGELFF.

This clone was detected only once. The gene calls are TRBV7-8 and TRBJ1-1; possible D gene TRBD1, 5 bases. The CDR3 covers 13 residues. Germline V CDR1 and CDR2: SGHVS, FQNEAQ. Trimming pared 5 bases from V and 2 bases from J, leaving 9 bases between. The CDR3 DNA is TGTGCCAGCAGCACGGGGGAAAACACTGAAGCTTTCTTT. This codes for CASSTGENTEAFF.

This sequence joins TRBV5-1 and TRBJ2-1; the match to TRBD2 covers 8 bases. J was trimmed by 3 bases and V by 0 bases; bases with no gene match: 5. The germline gives CDR1 SGHRS, CDR2 YFSETQ. The CDR3 is made up of 16 amino acids. CDR3 sequence reads: CASSLVTSVGYNEQFF. As DNA, the CDR3 is TGCGCCAGCAGCTTGGTGACTAGCGTTGGCTACAATGAGCAGTTCTTC.

CDR3 sequence reads: CASSYSMGETMGEQFF. CDR3 nucleotide sequence: TGTGCCAGCAGTTACTCGATGGGGGAGACTATGGGTGAGCAGTTCTTC. This chain links TRBV6-5 with TRBJ2-1; D may match TRBD1 or TRBD2 (5 bases each). The CDR3 is made up of 16 amino acids. The V end lost 0 bases, the J end lost 9 bases, and 18 bases lay between the germline ends. CDR1 and CDR2 (germline): MNHEY, SVGAGI.

The chain couples TRBV28 to TRBJ2-2; D unclear. V was trimmed by 7 bases and J by 6 bases, leaving 15 bases between them. The CDR3 covers 14 residues. Germline V CDR1 and CDR2: MDHEN, SYDVKM. The CDR3 coding sequence is TGTGCCAGCATTAACGAAGGGTTCCCCGGGGAGCTGTTTTTT. Encoded protein: CASINEGFPGELFF.

Concerning this clone: Other DNA sequences of this sample code for an identical CDR3. This chain connects TRBV6-5 to TRBJ2-1; 8 bases agree with TRBD2. V shed 5 bases and J 0 bases; nucleotides not matched to a gene: 3. The V gene's germline CDR1 is MNHEY and CDR2 SVGAGI. This CDR3 contains 15 residues. CDR3 in amino acids: CASSRLASSYNEQFF. The CDR3 nucleotides read TGTGCCAGCAGTCGACTAGCGAGCTCCTACAATGAGCAGTTCTTC.

In its sample, this clone was seen a few times. This chain connects TRBV27 to TRBJ1-5, with 8 bases identical to TRBD1. Trimming took 4 bases from V and 4 from J; bases not matched to a gene: 9. The CDR3 covers 16 residues. CDR1 and CDR2 (germline): MNHEY, SMNVEV (reference sequence). This CDR3 is CASSSTRQGKNQPQHF. The DNA of the CDR3 is TGTGCCAGCAGTTCCACCCGACAGGGGAAGAATCAGCCCCAGCATTTT.

This sequence joins TRBV7-3 and TRBJ1-2; D is possibly TRBD1 (6 bases). Germline V gene data show CDR1 as SGHTA and CDR2 as FQGTGA. Trimming stripped 5 bases from V and 12 bases from J, with 16 bases between. This CDR3 has 12 residues. The CDR3 DNA reads TGTGCCAGCAGCGAGGACAGATCGAGCCACACCTTC. It translates to CASSEDRSSHTF.

A word on this clone: A read error may produce the germline difference seen at one junction end. V and J are TRBV7-7 and TRBJ2-2; D is unresolved. Germline V lookup: CDR1 SSHAT, CDR2 FNYEAQ (reference sequence). The CDR3 is 14 residues long. Here the CDR3 DNA reads TGTGCTAGCAGCTCGACCAGTAAGCCCGGGGAGCTGTTTTTT. This translates into CASSSTSKPGELFF.

This sequence joins TRBV27 and TRBJ2-1; TRBD2 agrees at 9 bases. The CDR3 runs to 15 residues. Per the germline V gene, CDR1 is MNHEY and CDR2 is SMNVEV (reference sequence). V was clipped by 2 bases and J by 5 bases; unmatched bases: 4. CDR3 protein: CASSLVSGSNNEQFF. CDR3 in DNA: TGTGCCAGCAGTTTAGTTAGCGGGAGCAACAATGAGCAGTTCTTC.

The rearrangement links TRBV10-3 to TRBJ1-2; 10 bases fit TRBD1. This CDR3 region has 12 residues. Per germline, CDR1 ENHRY and CDR2 SYGVKD. V gave up 6 bases and J gave up 6 bases; unmatched junction bases: 1. DNA for the CDR3: TGTGCCATCAGGACAGGGGGCAATGGCTACACCTTC. Amino acid sequence: CAIRTGGNGYTF.

This chain connects TRBV4-3 to TRBJ2-5; 16 bases fit TRBD2. V lost 1 base and J lost 7; bases outside the gene matches: 3. The CDR3 length is 16 residues. Germline CDR1 LGHNA, CDR2 YSLEER. DNA for the CDR3: TGCGCCAGCAGCCAAGTAGGGACTAGCGGGGGGGGGACCCAGTACTTC. Translated, it gives CASSQVGTSGGGTQYF.

The chain has TRBV6-5 and TRBJ2-5; D gene ambiguous. The V gene lost 0 bases and the J gene lost 5 bases, with 13 bases spanning the gap. There are 15 residues in the CDR3. Germline V CDR1 and CDR2: MNHEY, SVGAGI. CDR3 in DNA: TGTGCCAGCAGTTACTCGAAGGGATATTGGGAGACCCAGTACTTC. This translates into CASSYSKGYWETQYF.

This clone appeared a single time. The chain couples TRBV6-5 to TRBJ2-7, with 7 bases aligning to TRBD1. Trimming removed 2 bases from V and 7 bases from J; junction bases left unmatched: 8. The CDR3 contains 14 residues. The germline CDR1 and CDR2 sequences are MNHEY and SVGAGI. CDR3 nucleotide sequence: TGTGCCAGCAGTTACGTCGAGACAGGGATGGAGCAGTACTTC. This gives the protein CASSYVETGMEQYF.

This clone was recorded a few times. The identical CDR3 is also encoded by other nucleotide sequences in the sample. This chain uses TRBV27 with TRBJ1-1; D call uncertain. V gave up 5 bases and J gave up 4 bases, with 5 bases separating them. Per germline, CDR1 MNHEY and CDR2 SMNVEV (reference sequence). This CDR3 has 11 amino acids. Here the CDR3 DNA reads TGTGCCAGCAGTCCGGGCACTGAAGCTTTCTTT. Protein product: CASSPGTEAFF.

The V gene is TRBV5-1, the J gene TRBJ1-2; the D is unclear. This CDR3 has 14 residues. Deletions cut 1 base from V and 6 bases from J, with 13 bases between. Per the germline V gene, CDR1 is SGHRS and CDR2 is YFSETQ. The CDR3: CASSLSGPANGYTF. CDR3 sequence (DNA): TGCGCCAGCAGCTTGTCGGGTCCCGCTAATGGCTACACCTTC.

V is TRBV9 and J is TRBJ2-3; unclear D gene. V lost 0 bases and J 2 bases, leaving 7 bases between the germline ends. This CDR3 spans 14 amino acids. Germline CDR1 SGDLS, CDR2 YYNGEE. The CDR3 reads CASSVEGSTDTQYF. The CDR3 bases are TGTGCCAGCAGCGTAGAGGGATCCACAGATACGCAGTATTTT.

The CDR3 reads CASSPGQGRLVVETDTQYF. CDR3 DNA: TGCGCCAGCAGCCCGGGACAGGGGAGACTAGTGGTAGAAACAGATACGCAGTATTTT. This chain connects TRBV5-1 to TRBJ2-3, with 10 bases that match TRBD1. From germline, CDR1 is SGHRS and CDR2 YFSETQ. Unmatched junction bases numbered 17, after V lost 4 bases and J lost 3 bases. This CDR3 region has 19 residues.

The V and J genes are TRBV6-6 and TRBJ2-2, with D tentatively TRBD1 (5 bases). Trimming took 1 base from V and 2 from J, leaving 8 bases between them. This CDR3 has 15 residues. Germline assignment: CDR1 MNHNY and CDR2 SVGAGI (reference sequence). The DNA for the CDR3 is TGTGCCAGCAGTTACTGGCAGGGTAACACCGGGGAGCTGTTTTTT. Translated: CASSYWQGNTGELFF.

V is TRBV4-3 and J is TRBJ2-7; no definite D call. The V end lost 0 bases, the J end lost 2 bases, and 8 bases lay between the germline ends. The CDR3 spans 14 residues. Germline V gene data show CDR1 as LGHNA and CDR2 as YSLEER. The CDR3 spells CASSQDRTAYEQYF. CDR3 nucleotides: TGCGCCAGCAGCCAAGATCGAACAGCCTACGAGCAGTACTTC.